The sequence of this T cell receptor beta chain was determined in a study of HIV-infected patients and healthy controls. Using its own MiXCR run on the 5' RACE reads, TCRdb lists one record per CDR3 protein. This sample has some 67,000 distinct CDR3 sequences, with around 17% found just once. This clonotype was counted ten times or more. The sequencing input was CD4+ T cells from blood. This TCR derives from a human donor in good health.

CDR3 loop: CSVEGTGVEVAFF. The DNA of the CDR3 is TGCAGCGTTGAGGGGACGGGGGTAGAAGTAGCTTTCTTT. The chain joins TRBV29-1 to TRBJ1-1; TRBD1 is a possible D gene (5 bases). Per the germline V gene, CDR1 is SQVTM and CDR2 is ANQGSEA. This CDR3 has 13 residues. Trimming removed 3 bases at V and 10 bases at J, with 18 bases between.